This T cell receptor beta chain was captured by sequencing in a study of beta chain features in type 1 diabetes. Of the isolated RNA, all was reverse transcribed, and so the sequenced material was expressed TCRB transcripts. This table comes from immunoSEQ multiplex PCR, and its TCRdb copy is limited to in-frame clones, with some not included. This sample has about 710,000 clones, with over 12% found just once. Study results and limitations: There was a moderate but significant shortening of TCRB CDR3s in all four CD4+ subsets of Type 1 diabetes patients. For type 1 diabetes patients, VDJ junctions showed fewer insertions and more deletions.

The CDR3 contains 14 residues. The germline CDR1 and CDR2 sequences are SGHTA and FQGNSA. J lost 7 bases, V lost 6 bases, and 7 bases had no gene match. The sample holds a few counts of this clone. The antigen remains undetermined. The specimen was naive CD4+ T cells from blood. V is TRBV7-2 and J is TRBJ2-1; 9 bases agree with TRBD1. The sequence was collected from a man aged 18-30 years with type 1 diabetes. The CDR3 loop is CASRYRDRDNEQFF. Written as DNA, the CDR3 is TGTGCCAGCAGATACCGGGACAGGGATAATGAGCAGTTCTTC.